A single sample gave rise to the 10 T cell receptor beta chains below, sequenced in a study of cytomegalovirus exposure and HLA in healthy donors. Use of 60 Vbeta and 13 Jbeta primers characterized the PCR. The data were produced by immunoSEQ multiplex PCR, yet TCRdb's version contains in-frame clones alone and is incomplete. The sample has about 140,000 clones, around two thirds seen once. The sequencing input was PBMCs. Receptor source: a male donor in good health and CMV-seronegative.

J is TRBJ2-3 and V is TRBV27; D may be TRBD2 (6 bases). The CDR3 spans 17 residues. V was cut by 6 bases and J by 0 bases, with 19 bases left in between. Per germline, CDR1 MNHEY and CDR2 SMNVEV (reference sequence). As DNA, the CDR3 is TGTGCCAGCAGCCGCATCTGGCTTAGCGGCAGCACAGATACGCAGTATTTT. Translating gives CASSRIWLSGSTDTQYF.

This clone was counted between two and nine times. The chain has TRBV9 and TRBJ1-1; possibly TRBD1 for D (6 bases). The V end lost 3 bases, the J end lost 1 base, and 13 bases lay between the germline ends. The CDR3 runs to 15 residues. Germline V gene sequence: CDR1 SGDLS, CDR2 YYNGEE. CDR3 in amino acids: CASSGDIYGNTEAFF. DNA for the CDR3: TGTGCCAGCAGCGGGGACATTTATGGGAACACTGAAGCTTTCTTT.

The CDR3 region has the DNA TGTGCCAGCAGCATTCGGACAGAAGAGCAGTTCTTC. The encoded protein is CASSIRTEEQFF. This chain connects TRBV5-4 to TRBJ2-1, with a tentative D call TRBD1 (6 bases). Between the trimmed V and J ends, which lost 4 bases and 10 bases, there was a span of 12 bases. The CDR3 covers 12 residues. CDR1 is SGHNT and CDR2 is YYREEE in the germline V gene (reference sequence).

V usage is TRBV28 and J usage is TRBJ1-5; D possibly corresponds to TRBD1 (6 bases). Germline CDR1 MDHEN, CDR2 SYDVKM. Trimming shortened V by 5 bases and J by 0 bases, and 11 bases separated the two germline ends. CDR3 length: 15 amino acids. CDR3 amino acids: CASSPDSYSNQPQHF. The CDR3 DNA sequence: TGTGCCAGCAGTCCGGACAGTTATAGCAATCAGCCCCAGCATTTT.

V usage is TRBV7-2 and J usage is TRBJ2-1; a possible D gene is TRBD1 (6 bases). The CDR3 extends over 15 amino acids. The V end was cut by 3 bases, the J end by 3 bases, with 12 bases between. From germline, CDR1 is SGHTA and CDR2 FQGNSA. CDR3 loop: CASSFERGSYNEQFF. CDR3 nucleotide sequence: TGTGCCAGCAGCTTCGAAAGGGGGAGCTACAATGAGCAGTTCTTC. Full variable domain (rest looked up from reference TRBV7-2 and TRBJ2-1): GAGVSQSPSNKVTEKGKDVELRCDPISGHTALYWYRQSLGQGLEFLIYFQGNSAPDKSGLPSDRFSAERTGGSVSTLTIQRTQQEDSAVYLCASSFERGSYNEQFFGPGTRLTVL.

In nucleotides, the CDR3 is TGTGCCAGTAGTATCAGGGTTTACAATGAGCAGTTCTTC. Encoded protein: CASSIRVYNEQFF. The chain links TRBV19 to TRBJ2-1; the D gene is possibly TRBD1 (5 bases). Germline CDR1 LNHDA, CDR2 SQIVND (reference sequence). CDR3 length: 13 amino acids. V was clipped by 3 bases and J by 4 bases, with 7 bases between them.

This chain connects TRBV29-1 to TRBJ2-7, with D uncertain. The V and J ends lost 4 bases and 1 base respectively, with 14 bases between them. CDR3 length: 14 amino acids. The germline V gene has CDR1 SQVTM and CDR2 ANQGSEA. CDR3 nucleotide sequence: TGCAGCGTTGTGCTAGGCGATACTTCCTACGAGCAGTACTTC. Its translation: CSVVLGDTSYEQYF.

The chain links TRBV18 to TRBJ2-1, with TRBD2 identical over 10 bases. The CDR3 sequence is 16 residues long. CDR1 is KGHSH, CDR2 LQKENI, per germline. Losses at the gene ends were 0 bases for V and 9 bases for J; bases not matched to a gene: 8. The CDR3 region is CASSPPASGGYGEQFF. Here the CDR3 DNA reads TGTGCCAGCTCACCACCGGCTAGCGGGGGATATGGTGAGCAGTTCTTC.

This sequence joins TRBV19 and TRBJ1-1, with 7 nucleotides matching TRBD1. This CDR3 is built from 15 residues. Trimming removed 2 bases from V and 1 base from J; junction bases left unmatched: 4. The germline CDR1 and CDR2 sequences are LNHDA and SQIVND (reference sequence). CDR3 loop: CASSIWGQQNTEAFF. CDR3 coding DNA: TGTGCCAGTAGTATATGGGGACAGCAGAACACTGAAGCTTTCTTT.

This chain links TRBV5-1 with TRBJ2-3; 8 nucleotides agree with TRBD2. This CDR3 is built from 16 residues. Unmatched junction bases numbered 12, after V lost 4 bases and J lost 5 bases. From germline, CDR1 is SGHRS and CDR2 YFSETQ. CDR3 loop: CASSPIAGSLGDTQYF. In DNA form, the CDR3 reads TGCGCCAGCAGCCCGATAGCGGGGTCCCTGGGAGATACGCAGTATTTT.